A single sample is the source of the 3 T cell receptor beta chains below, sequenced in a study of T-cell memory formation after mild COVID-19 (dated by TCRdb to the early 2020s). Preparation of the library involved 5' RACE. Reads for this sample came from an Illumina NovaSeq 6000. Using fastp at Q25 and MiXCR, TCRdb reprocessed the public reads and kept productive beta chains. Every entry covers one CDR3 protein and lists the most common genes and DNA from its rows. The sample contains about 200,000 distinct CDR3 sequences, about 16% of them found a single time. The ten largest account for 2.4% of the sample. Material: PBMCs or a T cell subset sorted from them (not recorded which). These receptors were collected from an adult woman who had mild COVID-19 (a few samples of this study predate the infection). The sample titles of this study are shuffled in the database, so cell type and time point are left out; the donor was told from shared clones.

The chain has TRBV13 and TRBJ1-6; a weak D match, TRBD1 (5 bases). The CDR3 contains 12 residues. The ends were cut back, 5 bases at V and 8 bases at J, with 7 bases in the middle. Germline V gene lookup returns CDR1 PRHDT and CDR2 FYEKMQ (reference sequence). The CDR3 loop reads CASSRGDSPLHF. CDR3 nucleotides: TGTGCCAGCAGCCGAGGGGATTCACCCCTCCACTTT.

The CDR3 coding sequence is TGTGCCAGCAGTCCGGGAGGGACGTCTGGGGCCAACGTCCTGACTTTC. Encoded protein: CASSPGGTSGANVLTF. The rearrangement uses TRBV2 and TRBJ2-6, with TRBD2 matching over 8 bases. The J segment lost 1 base and the V segment lost 5 bases, leaving 4 bases of the junction unmatched. This CDR3 contains 16 residues. From germline, CDR1 is SNHLY and CDR2 FYNNEI.

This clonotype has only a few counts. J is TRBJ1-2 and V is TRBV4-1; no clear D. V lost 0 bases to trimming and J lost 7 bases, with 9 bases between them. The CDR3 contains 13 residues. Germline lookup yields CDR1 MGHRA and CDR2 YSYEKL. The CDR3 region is CASSQDPYAGYTF. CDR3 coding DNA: TGCGCCAGCAGCCAAGACCCATACGCTGGCTACACCTTC.